Sequencing of this T cell receptor (beta chain) was carried out in a study of blood T cell repertoires in COVID-19. Study at large: Samples came from the United States, Italy and Spain, spanning acute and convalescent COVID-19. Nucleic acid was either cDNA or gDNA, and it came from T cells, B-cell-depleted T cells, or PBMCs.

Recruited during active infection, patients (from Seattle) were subsequently followed longitudinally. Per the original data handling: Nucleated cell number was recorded as an estimate derived from reference gene primer amplification. This table comes from immunoSEQ multiplex PCR, and its TCRdb copy is limited to in-frame clones, with some not included. That table furnishes V, J and clone size, whereas the DNA furnished D and trimming. The table lists roughly 41,000 clones, roughly 84% of them singletons. Germline loops: CDR1 MNHEY, CDR2 SVGEGT. V was pared by 5 bases and J by 6 bases, with 8 bases between. CDR3 length: 12 residues.

The sample consisted of peripheral blood. The chain carries TRBV6-2 or TRBV6-3 and TRBJ1-5; D gene unclear. This clonotype was obtained from a man in his 60s with COVID-19, enrolled during active disease. The chain's CDR3 is CASSLLSQPQHF. The CDR3 DNA sequence: TGTGCCAGCAGTCTACTTAGTCAGCCCCAGCATTTT.